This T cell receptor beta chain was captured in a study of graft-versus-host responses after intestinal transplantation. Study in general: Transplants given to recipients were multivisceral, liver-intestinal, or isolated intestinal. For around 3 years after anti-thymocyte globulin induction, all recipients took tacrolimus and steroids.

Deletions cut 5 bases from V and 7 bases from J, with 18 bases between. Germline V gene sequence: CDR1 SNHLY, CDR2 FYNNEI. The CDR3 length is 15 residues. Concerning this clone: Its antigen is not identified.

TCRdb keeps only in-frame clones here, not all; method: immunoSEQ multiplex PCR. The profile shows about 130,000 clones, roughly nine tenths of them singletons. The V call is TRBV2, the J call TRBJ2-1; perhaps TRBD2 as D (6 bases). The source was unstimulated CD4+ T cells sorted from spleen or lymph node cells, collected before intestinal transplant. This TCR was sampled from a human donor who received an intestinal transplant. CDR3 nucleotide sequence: TGTGCCAGCAGTTCCGGGACTTTTGTCGGGAATGAGCAGTTCTTC. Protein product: CASSSGTFVGNEQFF.